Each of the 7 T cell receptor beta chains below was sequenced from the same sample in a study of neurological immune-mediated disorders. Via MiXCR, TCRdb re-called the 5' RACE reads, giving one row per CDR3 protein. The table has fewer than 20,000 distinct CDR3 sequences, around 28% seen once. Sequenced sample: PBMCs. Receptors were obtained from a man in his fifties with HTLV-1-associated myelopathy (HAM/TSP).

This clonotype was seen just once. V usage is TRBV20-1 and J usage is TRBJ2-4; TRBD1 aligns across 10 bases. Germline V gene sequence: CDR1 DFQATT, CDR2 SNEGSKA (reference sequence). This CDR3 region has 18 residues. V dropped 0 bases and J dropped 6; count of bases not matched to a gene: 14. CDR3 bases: TGCAGTGCTAGAGATTATCTTCGGACAGGGGGATTCCGAAACATTCAGTACTTC. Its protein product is CSARDYLRTGGFRNIQYF.

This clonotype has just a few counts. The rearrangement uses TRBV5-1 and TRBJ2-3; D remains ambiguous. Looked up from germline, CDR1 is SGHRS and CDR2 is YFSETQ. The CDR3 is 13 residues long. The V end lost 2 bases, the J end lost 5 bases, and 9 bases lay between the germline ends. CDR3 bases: TGCGCCAGCAGCTTTGATTGGGGAGATACGCAGTATTTT. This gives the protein CASSFDWGDTQYF.

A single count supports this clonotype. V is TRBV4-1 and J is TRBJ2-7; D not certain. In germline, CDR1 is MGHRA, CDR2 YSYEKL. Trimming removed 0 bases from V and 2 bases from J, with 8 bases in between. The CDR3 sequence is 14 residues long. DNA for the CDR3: TGCGCCAGCAGCCAAGATCGAGTCACCTACGAGCAGTACTTC. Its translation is CASSQDRVTYEQYF.

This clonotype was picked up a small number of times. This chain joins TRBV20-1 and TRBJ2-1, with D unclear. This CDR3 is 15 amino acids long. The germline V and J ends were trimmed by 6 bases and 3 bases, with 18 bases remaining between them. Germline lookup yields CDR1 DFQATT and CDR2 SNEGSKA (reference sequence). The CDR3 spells CSASPPRSLYNEQFF. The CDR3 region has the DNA TGCAGTGCATCACCCCCTAGATCCCTCTACAATGAGCAGTTCTTC.

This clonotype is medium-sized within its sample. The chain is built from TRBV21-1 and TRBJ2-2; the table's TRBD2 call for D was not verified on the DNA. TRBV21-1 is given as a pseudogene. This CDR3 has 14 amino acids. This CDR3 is CASSGRASTGELFF. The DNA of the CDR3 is TGTGCCAGCAGCGGGAGGGCCTCGACCGGGGAGCTGTTTTTT.

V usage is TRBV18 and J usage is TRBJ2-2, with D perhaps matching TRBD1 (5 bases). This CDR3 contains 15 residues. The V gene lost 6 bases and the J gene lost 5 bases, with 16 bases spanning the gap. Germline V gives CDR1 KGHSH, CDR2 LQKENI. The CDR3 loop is CASSPLPQATGELFF. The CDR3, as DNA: TGTGCCAGCTCGCCGCTTCCACAGGCGACCGGGGAGCTGTTTTTT.

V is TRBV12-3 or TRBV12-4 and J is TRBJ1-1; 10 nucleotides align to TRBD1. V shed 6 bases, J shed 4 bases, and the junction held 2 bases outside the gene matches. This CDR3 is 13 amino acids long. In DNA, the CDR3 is TGTGCCAGCAGGGACAGGGGGGTCACTGAAGCTTTCTTT. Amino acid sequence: CASRDRGVTEAFF.